This T cell receptor (beta chain) is drawn from a study of T-cell memory formation after mild COVID-19. Whole-study context: The TCR clusters were mostly specific to one donor.

Study results and limitations: There was a balanced CD4/CD8 profile in clones contracting day 15 to 85, and later expanders leaned CD4+. Memory from before infection featured some responding clones, which suggests cross-reactive memory joined.

5'RACE, which relied on constant-segment primers, yielded TCR alpha and TCR beta cDNA libraries carrying sample barcodes and UMIs. TCRdb re-analysed the 5' RACE reads in MiXCR, keeping a single row per CDR3 protein. The sample has more than 350,000 distinct CDR3 sequences, 16% seen once. This CDR3 is built from 14 residues. V was pared by 6 bases and J by 4 bases, with 13 bases between. The germline gives CDR1 SNHLY, CDR2 FYNNEI. This clonotype has just a few counts. The antigen remains undetermined. The material sequenced was PBMCs or a T cell subset sorted from them (not recorded which). This receptor was obtained from a man aged 18-30 years who had mild COVID-19 (a few samples of this study predate the infection). Cell type and time point are not known. The genes are TRBV2 and TRBJ1-3, with TRBD1 as a possible D gene (6 bases). This CDR3 reads CASRGAGNGNTIYF. DNA for the CDR3: TGTGCCAGCAGGGGGGCGGGGAACGGAAACACCATATATTTT.